The sequence of this T cell receptor beta chain was determined in a study of breast tumors, draining lymph nodes, adjacent tissues. Study-wide findings and caveats: The lymph node origin of tumor T cells was framed as consistent with a hypothesis, not demonstrated. Tumor TCR diversity was below lymph nodes but above nontumor tissue. The data were judged consistent with most tumor T cells coming from lymph node and expanding in tumor. Compared with basal-like, luminal-like tumors shared significantly more repertoire with nontumor tissue.

The CDR3 consists of 14 residues. Germline loops: CDR1 DFQATT, CDR2 SNEGSKA (reference sequence). V lost 7 bases to trimming and J lost 1 base, with 14 bases between them. This clonotype was detected many times. No antigen is known for it. TCRdb re-called the multiplex PCR reads with MiXCR, one entry per CDR3 protein. This table holds under 80,000 distinct CDR3 sequences, about 40% found once. The specimen sequenced was breast tumor tissue. The chain carries TRBV20-1 and TRBJ2-4; D is perhaps TRBD2 (5 bases). The TCR comes from a female donor with breast cancer. Some clones in this sample may be carry-over from other donors' samples. CDR3 nucleotide sequence: TGCAGTGTCACCGTCGGGGTCGCCAAAAACATTCAGTACTTC. Translated: CSVTVGVAKNIQYF.